The sample holds a few counts of the clone carrying this T cell receptor (beta chain). Its specificity is not known. This record belongs to a study of T cells after yellow fever vaccination. TCRdb called the 5' RACE reads again in MiXCR, with one record for every CDR3 protein. There are 400,000 to 650,000 distinct CDR3 sequences in the sample; less than 25% occur only once, and about a sixth lies in the top ten. In germline, CDR1 is SGHRS, CDR2 YFSETQ. J lost 2 bases, V lost 7 bases, and 6 bases had no gene match. CDR3 length equals 14 residues. Whole-study results and caveats: Most primary-vaccination clones recurred post-booster (roughly 97% CD4, over 70% CD8).

This clonotype was sampled from a man younger than 30 who received the YFV17D yellow fever vaccine. The chain combines TRBV5-1 with TRBJ2-5; 9 nucleotides match TRBD1. The sample consisted of PBMCs, taken approximately 22 days after the first yellow fever vaccination. The CDR3 loop is CASGQGTPQETQYF. For the CDR3, the DNA is TGCGCCAGCGGACAGGGGACACCACAAGAGACCCAGTACTTC.